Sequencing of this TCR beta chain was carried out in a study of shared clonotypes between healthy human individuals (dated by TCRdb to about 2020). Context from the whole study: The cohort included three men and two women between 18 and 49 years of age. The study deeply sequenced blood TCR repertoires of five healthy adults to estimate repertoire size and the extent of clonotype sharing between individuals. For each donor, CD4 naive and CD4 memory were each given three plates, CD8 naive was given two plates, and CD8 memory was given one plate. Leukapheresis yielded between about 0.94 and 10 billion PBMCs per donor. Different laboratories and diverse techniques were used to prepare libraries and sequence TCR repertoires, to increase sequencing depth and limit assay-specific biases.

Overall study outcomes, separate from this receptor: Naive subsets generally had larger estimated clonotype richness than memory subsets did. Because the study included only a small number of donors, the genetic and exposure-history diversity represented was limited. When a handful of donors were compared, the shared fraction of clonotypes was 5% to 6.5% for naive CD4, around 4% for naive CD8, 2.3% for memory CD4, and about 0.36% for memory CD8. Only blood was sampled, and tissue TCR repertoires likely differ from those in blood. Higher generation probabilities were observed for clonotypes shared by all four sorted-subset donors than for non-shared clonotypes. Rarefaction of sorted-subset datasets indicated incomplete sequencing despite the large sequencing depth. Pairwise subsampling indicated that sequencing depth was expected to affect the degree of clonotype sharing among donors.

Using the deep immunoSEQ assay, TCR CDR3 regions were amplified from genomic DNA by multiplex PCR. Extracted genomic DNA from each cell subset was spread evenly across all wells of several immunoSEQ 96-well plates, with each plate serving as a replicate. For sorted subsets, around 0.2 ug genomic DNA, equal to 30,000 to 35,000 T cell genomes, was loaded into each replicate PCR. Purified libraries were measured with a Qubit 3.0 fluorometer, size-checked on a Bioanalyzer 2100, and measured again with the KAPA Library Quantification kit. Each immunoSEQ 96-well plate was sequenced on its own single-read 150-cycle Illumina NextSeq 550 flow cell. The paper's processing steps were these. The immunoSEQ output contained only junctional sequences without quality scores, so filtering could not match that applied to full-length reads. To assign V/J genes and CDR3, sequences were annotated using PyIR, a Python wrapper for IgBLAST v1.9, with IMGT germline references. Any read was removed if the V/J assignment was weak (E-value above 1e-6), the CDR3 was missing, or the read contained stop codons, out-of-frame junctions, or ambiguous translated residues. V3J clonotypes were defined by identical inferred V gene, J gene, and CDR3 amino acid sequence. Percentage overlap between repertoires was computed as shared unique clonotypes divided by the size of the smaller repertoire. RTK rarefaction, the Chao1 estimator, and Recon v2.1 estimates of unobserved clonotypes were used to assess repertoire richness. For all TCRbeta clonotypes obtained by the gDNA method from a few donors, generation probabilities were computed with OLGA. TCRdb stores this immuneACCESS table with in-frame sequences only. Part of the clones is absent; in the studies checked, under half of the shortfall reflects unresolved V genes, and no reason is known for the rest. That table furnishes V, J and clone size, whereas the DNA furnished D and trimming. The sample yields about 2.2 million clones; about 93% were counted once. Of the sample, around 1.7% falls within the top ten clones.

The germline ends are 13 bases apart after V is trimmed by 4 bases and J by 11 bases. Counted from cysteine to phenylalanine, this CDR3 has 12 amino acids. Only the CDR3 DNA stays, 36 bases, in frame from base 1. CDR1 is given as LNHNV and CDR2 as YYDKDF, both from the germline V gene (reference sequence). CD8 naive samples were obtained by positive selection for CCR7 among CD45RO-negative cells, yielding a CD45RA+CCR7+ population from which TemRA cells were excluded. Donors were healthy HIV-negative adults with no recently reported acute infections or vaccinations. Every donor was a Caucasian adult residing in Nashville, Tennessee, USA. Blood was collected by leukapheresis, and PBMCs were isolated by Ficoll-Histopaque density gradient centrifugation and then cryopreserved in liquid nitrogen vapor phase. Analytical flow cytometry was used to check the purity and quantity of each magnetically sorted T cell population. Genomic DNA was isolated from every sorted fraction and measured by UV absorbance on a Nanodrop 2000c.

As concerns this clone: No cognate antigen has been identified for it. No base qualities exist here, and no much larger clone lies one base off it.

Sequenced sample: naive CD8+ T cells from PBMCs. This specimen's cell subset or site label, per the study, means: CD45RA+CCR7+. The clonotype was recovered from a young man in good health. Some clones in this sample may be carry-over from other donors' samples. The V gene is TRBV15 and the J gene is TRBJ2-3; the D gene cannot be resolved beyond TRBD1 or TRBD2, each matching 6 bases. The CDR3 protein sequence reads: CATSTPEGGQYF. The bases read TGTGCCACCAGCACACCAGAGGGGGGGCAGTATTTT.